This TCR beta chain appears in the sequencing data of a study of T cell responses to AZD1222 COVID-19 vaccine (dated by TCRdb to 2020 to 2022). In the study overall: AZD1222 recipients whose second dose came at about 4 weeks and those whose second dose came at about 12 weeks were combined into one group, since spike-specific TCR depth and breadth did not differ between the two schedules. TCR sequencing was performed for 230 to 250 trial participants, of whom 200 to 210 were given two doses of AZD1222 and around 25 were given two doses of MenACWY control vaccine. Enrollment into the trials was organized by age into subgroups of 18-55, 56-69 and 70-plus years, and those subgroups contained roughly 150, 30 and 60 TCR-sequenced participants, respectively.

The full study reports these points: A significant rise in spike-specific TCR breadth and depth was observed after two AZD1222 doses relative to day 0 and relative to MenACWY recipients. Nearly half of unique spike-specific TCRs reportedly recognized epitopes outside regions mutated in the B.1.351 and B.1.1.7 variants. Because no day 14 peak-response samples were available, the repertoires could be characterized only after the peak T cell response. Participants were mostly white British, with more females than males. The authors suggested clonal diversity may have been underestimated. Conclusions about previously exposed vaccinees were limited because only six AZD1222 recipients were SARS-CoV-2 seropositive at baseline. Vaccine-associated CD4 TCRs spanned the whole spike protein, with dominant responses in regions 160-218 and 743-854. In the small 56-69-year group, the increase in depth fell short of significance, most likely because of low power.

The time point label for this specimen denotes: baseline before first vaccination. Vaccinee samples came from UK trials COV001 and COV002, including a single-blind randomized controlled phase 2/3 trial of AZD1222 (ChAdOx1 nCoV-19) in healthy adults. Trial participant PBMC samples were collected at day 0 and day 28 after the second dose for TCRbeta chain sequencing. The CDR3 goes from the cysteine to the phenylalanine over 16 residues. Only the CDR3 DNA stays, 48 bases, in frame from base 1. CDR1 and CDR2, per the germline V gene, are MNHEY and SVGAGI. The V end loses 2 bases and the J end loses 15 bases, and a stretch of 23 bases separates them. This clone was picked up a small number of times. It has no known antigen specificity. Base qualities are not at hand, and no much larger clone is one base apart. The CDR3 regions of human TCRbeta chains were analyzed by immunosequencing. Per the original workflow: TCRs in the repertoires were matched against a reference library of SARS-CoV-2-specific TCRs that had been generated with the MIRA antigen-specificity platform. Breadth meant the fraction of unique TCRs that were SARS-CoV-2-associated, whereas depth meant the fraction of total T cells that were SARS-CoV-2-associated. Using the MIRA data, each spike-specific TCR was assigned both to the spike region to which the TCR was reactive and to a CD4 or CD8 class. Log10-transformed breadth and depth values were compared by one-way ANOVA with Sidak's multiple comparisons tests. TCRdb mirrors the immuneACCESS table, restricted to in-frame sequences. Some clones are absent from its copies; in checked studies, under half trace to an unresolved V gene, and the reason for the others is unknown. V and J calls plus clone size are reproduced from that table; the DNA served to infer D and trimming. The sample table contains 150,000 or so clones; only one count was recorded for roughly nine tenths of them. Around 2.9% of the sample rests with the top ten.

Specimen: peripheral blood, collected on day 0 of AZD1222 vaccination. The chain is encoded by TRBV6-5 joined to TRBJ1-6; TRBD1 is possibly the D segment (5 matching bases). The receptor comes from an adult in good health. For the CDR3, the sequence is CASSYETGTGRVGLHF. The DNA sequence is TGTGCCAGCAGTTACGAAACCGGGACGGGCCGCGTGGGCCTCCACTTT.